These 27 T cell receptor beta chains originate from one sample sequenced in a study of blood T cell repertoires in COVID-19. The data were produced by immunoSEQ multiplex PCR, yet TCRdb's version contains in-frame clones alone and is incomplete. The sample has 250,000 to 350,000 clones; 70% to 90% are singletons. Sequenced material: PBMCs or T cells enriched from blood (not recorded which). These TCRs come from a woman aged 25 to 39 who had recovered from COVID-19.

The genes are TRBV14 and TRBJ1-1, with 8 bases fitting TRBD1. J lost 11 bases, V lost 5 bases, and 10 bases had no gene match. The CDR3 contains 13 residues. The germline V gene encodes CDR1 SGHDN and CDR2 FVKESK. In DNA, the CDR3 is TGTGCCAGCAGCTGGACAGGGTCGGGTGGGGCTTTCTTT. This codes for CASSWTGSGGAFF.

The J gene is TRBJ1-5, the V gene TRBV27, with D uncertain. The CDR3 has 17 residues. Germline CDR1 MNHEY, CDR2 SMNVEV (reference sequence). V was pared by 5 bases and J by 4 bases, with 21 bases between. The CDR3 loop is CASSIISPRLTNQPQHF. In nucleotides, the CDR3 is TGTGCCAGCAGTATTATATCCCCCAGGCTTACGAATCAGCCCCAGCATTTT.

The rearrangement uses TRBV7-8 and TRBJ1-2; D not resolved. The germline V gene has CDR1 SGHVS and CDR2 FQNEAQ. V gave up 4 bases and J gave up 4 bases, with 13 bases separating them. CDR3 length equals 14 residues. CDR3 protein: CASSYYASSYGYTF. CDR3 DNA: TGTGCCAGCAGCTACTACGCAAGCAGCTATGGCTACACCTTC.

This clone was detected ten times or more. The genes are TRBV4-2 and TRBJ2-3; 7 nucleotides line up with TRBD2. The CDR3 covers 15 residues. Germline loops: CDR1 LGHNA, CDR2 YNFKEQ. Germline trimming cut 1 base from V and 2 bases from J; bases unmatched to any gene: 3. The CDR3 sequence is CASSQASGATDTQYF. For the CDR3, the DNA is TGTGCCAGCAGCCAAGCTAGCGGAGCCACAGATACGCAGTATTTT.

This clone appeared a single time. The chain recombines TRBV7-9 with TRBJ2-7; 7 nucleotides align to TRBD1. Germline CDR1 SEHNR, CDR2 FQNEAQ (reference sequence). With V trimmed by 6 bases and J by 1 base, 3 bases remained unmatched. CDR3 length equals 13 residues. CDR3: CASSGGQSYEQYF. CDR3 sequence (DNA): TGTGCCAGCAGTGGGGGACAGTCCTACGAGCAGTACTTC.

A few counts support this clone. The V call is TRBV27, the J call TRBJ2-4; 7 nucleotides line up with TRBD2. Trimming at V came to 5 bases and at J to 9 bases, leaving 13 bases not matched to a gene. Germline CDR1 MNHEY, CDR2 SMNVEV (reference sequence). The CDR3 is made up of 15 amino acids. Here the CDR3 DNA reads TGTGCCAGCAGTGGCGGGAGCCCCGTCGGAGGCATTCAGTACTTC. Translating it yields CASSGGSPVGGIQYF.

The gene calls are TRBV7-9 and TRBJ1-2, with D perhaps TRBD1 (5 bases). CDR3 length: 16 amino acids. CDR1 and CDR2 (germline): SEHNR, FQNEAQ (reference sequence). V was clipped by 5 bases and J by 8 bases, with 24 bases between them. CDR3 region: CASSPFAGGLSGGYTF. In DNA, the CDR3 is TGTGCCAGCAGCCCATTCGCTGGGGGGTTAAGTGGCGGCTACACCTTC.

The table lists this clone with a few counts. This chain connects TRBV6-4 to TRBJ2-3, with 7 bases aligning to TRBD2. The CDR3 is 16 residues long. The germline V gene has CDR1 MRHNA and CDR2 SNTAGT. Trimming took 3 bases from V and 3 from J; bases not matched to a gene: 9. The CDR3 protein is CASSEAGGSGTDTQYF. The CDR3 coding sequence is TGTGCCAGCAGTGAGGCTGGCGGGAGCGGGACAGATACGCAGTATTTT.

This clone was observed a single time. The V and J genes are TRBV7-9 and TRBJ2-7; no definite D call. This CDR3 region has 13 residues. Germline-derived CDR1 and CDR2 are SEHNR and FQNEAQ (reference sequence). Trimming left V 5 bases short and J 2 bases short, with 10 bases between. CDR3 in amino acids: CASSPDTAYEQYF. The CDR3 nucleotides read TGTGCCAGCAGCCCAGACACTGCCTACGAGCAGTACTTC.

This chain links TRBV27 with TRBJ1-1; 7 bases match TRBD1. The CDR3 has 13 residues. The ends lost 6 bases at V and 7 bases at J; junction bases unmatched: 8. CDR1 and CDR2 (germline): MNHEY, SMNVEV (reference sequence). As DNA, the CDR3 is TGTGCCAGCAGCTCAGGGGGGATAGGTGAAGCTTTCTTT. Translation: CASSSGGIGEAFF.

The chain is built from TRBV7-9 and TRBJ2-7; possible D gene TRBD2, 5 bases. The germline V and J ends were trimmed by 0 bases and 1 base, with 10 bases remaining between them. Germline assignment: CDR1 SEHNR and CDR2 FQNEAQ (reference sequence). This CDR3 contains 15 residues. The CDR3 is CASSLAGRPSYEQYF. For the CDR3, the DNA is TGTGCCAGCAGCTTAGCGGGGAGACCTTCCTACGAGCAGTACTTC.

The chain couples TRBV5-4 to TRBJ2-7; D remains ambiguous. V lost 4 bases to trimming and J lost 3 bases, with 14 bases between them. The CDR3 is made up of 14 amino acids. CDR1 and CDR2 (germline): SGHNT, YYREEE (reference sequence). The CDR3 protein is CASSPAGPRYEQYF. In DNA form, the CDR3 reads TGTGCCAGCAGCCCGGCAGGCCCCCGCTACGAGCAGTACTTC.

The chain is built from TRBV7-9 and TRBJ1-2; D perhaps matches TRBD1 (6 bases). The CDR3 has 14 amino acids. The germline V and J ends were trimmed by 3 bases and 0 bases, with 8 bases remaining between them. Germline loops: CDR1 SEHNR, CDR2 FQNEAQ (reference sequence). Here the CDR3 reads CASSLTGANYGYTF. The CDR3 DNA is TGTGCCAGCAGCTTGACAGGTGCTAACTATGGCTACACCTTC.

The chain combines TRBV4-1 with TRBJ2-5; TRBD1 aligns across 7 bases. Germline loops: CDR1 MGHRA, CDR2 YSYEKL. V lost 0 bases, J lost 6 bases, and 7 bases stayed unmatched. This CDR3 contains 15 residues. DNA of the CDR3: TGCGCCAGCAGCCAAGATCCGGGACAGTCGAAGACCCAGTACTTC. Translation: CASSQDPGQSKTQYF.

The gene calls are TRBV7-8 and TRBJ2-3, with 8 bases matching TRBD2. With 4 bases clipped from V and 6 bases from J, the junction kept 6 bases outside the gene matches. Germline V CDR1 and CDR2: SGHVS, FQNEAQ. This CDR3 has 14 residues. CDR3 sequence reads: CASSSTSGGDTQYF. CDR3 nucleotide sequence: TGTGCCAGCAGCTCAACTAGCGGAGGCGATACGCAGTATTTT.

This CDR3 reads CAISGNRDSQETQYF. The DNA of the CDR3 is TGTGCCATCAGTGGAAACCGGGACAGTCAAGAGACCCAGTACTTC. V usage is TRBV10-3 and J usage is TRBJ2-5, with 7 bases matching TRBD1. The ends lost 4 bases at V and 2 bases at J; junction bases unmatched: 7. CDR1 and CDR2 (germline): ENHRY, SYGVKD. The CDR3 is made up of 15 amino acids.

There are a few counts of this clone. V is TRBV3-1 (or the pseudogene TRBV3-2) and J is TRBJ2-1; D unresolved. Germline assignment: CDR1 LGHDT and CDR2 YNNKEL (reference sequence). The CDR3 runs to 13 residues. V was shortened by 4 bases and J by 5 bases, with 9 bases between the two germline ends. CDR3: CASSLQVNNEQFF. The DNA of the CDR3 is TGTGCCAGCAGCCTCCAGGTTAACAATGAGCAGTTCTTC.

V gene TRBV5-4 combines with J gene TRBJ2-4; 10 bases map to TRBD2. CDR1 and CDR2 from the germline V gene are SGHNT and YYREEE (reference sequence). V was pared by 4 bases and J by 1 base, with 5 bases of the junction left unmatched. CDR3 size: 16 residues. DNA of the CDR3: TGTGCCAGCAGCACCATAGCGGGAGGCGCCAAAAACATTCAGTACTTC. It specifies CASSTIAGGAKNIQYF.

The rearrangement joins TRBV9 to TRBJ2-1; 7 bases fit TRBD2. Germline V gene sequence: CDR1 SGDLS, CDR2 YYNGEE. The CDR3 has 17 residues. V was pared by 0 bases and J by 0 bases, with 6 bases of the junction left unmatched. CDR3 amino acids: CASSVGPLAGSYNEQFF. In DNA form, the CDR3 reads TGTGCCAGCAGCGTAGGCCCCTTAGCGGGCTCCTACAATGAGCAGTTCTTC.

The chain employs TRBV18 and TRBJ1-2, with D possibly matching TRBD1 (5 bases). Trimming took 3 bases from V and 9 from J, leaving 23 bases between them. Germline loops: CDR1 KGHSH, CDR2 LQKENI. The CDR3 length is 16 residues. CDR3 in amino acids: CASSPYIDRHGESYTF. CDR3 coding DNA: TGTGCCAGCTCACCTTACATCGACAGACATGGGGAAAGCTACACCTTC.

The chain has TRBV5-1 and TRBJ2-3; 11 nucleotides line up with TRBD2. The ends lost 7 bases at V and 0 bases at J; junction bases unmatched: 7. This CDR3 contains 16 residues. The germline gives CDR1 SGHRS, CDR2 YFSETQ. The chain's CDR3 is CASSSGGTHSTDTQYF. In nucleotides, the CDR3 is TGCGCCAGCTCTAGCGGGGGGACCCATAGCACAGATACGCAGTATTTT.

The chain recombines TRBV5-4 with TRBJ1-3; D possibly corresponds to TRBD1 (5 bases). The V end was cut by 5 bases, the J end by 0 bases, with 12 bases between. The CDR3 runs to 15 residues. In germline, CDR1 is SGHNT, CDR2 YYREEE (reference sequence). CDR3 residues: CASRSTASSGNTIYF. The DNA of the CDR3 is TGTGCCAGCAGATCGACAGCCAGCTCTGGAAACACCATATATTTT.

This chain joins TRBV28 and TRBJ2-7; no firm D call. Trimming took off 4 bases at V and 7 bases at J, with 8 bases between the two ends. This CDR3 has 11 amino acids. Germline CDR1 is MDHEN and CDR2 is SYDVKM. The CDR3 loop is CASSSAVEQYF. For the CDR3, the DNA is TGTGCCAGCAGTTCCGCGGTGGAGCAGTACTTC.

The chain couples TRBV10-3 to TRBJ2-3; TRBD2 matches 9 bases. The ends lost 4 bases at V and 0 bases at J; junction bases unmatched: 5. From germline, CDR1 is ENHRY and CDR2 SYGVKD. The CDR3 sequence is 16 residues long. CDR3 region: CAISGRLAVSTDTQYF. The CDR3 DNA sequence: TGTGCCATCAGTGGGCGACTAGCGGTGAGCACAGATACGCAGTATTTT.

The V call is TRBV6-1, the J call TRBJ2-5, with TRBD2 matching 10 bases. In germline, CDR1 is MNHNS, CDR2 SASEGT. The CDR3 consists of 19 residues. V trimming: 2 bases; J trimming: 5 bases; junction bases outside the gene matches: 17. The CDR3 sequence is CASSELPTLAGGASETQYF. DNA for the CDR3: TGTGCCAGCAGTGAATTACCGACCTTAGCGGGAGGAGCATCTGAGACCCAGTACTTC.

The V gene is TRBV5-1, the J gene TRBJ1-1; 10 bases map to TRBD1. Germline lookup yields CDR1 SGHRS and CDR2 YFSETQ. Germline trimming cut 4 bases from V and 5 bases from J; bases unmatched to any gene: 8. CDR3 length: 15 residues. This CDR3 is CASSLDRGRVTEAFF. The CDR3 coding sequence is TGCGCCAGCAGCCTAGACAGGGGGCGAGTAACTGAAGCTTTCTTT. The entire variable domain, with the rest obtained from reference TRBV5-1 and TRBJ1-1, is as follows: KAGVTQTPRYLIKTRGQQVTLSCSPISGHRSVSWYQQTPGQGLQFLFEYFSETQRNKGNFPGRFSGRQFSNSRSEMNVSTLELGDSALYLCASSLDRGRVTEAFFGQGTRLTVV.

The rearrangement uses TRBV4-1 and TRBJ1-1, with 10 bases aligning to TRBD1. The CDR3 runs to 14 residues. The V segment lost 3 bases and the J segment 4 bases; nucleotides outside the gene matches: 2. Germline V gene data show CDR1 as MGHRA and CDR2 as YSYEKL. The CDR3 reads CASSQGQGPTEAFF. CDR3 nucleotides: TGCGCCAGCAGCCAGGGACAGGGGCCCACTGAAGCTTTCTTT.